The clone carrying this T cell receptor (beta chain) has only a few counts. Its antigen is unidentified. The record originates from a study of beta chain features in type 1 diabetes. Study-level findings and limits: In every one of the four CD4+ subsets, TCRB CDR3s were moderately but significantly shorter in Type 1 diabetes patients. A PCR bias possibly favoring shorter templates would apply equally to patients and controls. Insertions were fewer and deletions more numerous at VDJ junctions in type 1 diabetes patients.

Sorted CD4+ subsets: naive, central memory, regulatory, stem cell-like memory (CD45RO/CCR7/CD25/CD127/CD95/CD27 panel). Since all of the isolated RNA was reverse transcribed, expressed TCRB transcripts were what got sequenced. Clones were sequenced by immunoSEQ multiplex PCR, and TCRdb holds only the in-frame ones, with some missing. The sample yields some 660,000 clones, over 12% seen once. The CDR3 runs to 13 residues. Trimming left V 3 bases short and J 8 bases short, with 8 bases between. CDR1 is SGHAT, CDR2 FQNNGV, per germline. What was sequenced was naive CD4+ T cells from blood. This clonotype originated in a man aged 18 to 30 with type 1 diabetes. V gene TRBV11-2 combines with J gene TRBJ2-6; D gene ambiguous. DNA for the CDR3: TGTGCCAGCAGCTTGAATGGACCCAACGTCCTGACTTTC. Translated: CASSLNGPNVLTF.